This TCR beta chain was sequenced for a study of CD8+ T cells in alopecia areata. cDNA prepared by RNA extraction and subsequent reverse transcription served as the template for sequencing. Method: immunoSEQ multiplex PCR; TCRdb's copy keeps in-frame clones and lacks some. In the table there are more than 200,000 clones, 65% to 70% of which are singletons. Germline assignment: CDR1 MNHNY and CDR2 SVGAGI (reference sequence). The CDR3 spans 14 residues. Trimming removed 7 bases from V and 10 bases from J, with 17 bases in between. The rearrangement joins TRBV6-6 to TRBJ1-6; D not resolved. The specimen comprised CD4+ T cells sorted from blood, sampled at week 0. The sequence was obtained from a human donor with alopecia areata. Here the CDR3 DNA reads TGTGCCAGCACCCAGTTGGGAGTAGACTCACCCCTCCACTTT. Translating gives CASTQLGVDSPLHF.